Each of the 8 T cell receptor beta chains below was sequenced from the same sample in a study of technical replicates of blood from several donors. TCRdb's copy holds only in-frame clones and misses some; the assay was immunoSEQ multiplex PCR. The sample shows some 70,000 clones, about nine tenths of them seen only once. Sequencing was carried out using PBMCs. The receptors stem from a human donor in good health. Some clones in this sample may be carry-over from other donors' samples.

The V call is TRBV21-1, the J call TRBJ2-3; the table's D call of TRBD1 was not tested on the DNA. TRBV21-1 constitutes a pseudogene. The CDR3 sequence is 15 residues long. CDR3 loop: CASRTPTGPPDTQYF. As DNA, the CDR3 is TGTGCCAGCAGGACGCCGACAGGCCCCCCAGATACGCAGTATTTT.

This clone appeared once. The chain recombines TRBV2 with TRBJ2-1; D remains unclear. The V end was cut by 6 bases, the J end by 0 bases, with 9 bases between. The CDR3 sequence is 14 residues long. Per germline, CDR1 SNHLY and CDR2 FYNNEI. CDR3 in amino acids: CASRRQSSYNEQFF. The CDR3 DNA sequence: TGTGCCAGCAGGAGGCAGAGCTCCTACAATGAGCAGTTCTTC. The full variable domain, its missing parts supplied by reference TRBV2 and TRBJ2-1, is EPEVTQTPSHQVTQMGQEVILRCVPISNHLYFYWYRQILGQKVEFLVSFYNNEISEKSEIFDDQFSVERPDGSNFTLKIRSTKLEDSAMYFCASRRQSSYNEQFFGPGTRLTVL.

The genes are TRBV12-5 and TRBJ2-7, with TRBD2 matching 8 bases. This CDR3 region has 14 residues. The V segment lost 5 bases and the J segment 7 bases; nucleotides outside the gene matches: 10. Germline V gene sequence: CDR1 LGHNT, CDR2 FRNRAP. The DNA of the CDR3 is TGTGCTAGTGGTCCATCAGCGGGGGTTGCAGAGCAGTACTTC. It translates to CASGPSAGVAEQYF. The complete variable domain, with remaining parts taken from reference TRBV12-5 and TRBJ2-7, reads DARVTQTPRHKVTEMGQEVTMRCQPILGHNTVFWYRQTMMQGLELLAYFRNRAPLDDSGMPKDRFSAEMPDATLATLKIQPSEPRDSAVYFCASGPSAGVAEQYFGPGTRLTVT.

The chain couples TRBV6-1 to TRBJ1-1; TRBD1 agrees at 12 bases. Germline assignment: CDR1 MNHNS and CDR2 SASEGT. The CDR3 extends over 17 amino acids. The V gene end was trimmed by 4 bases and the J gene end by 5 bases; junction bases not matched to a gene: 11. For the CDR3, the DNA is TGTGCCAGCAGTGTTGGGACAGGGGGCTTTCGAGGTACTGAAGCTTTCTTT. Its protein is CASSVGTGGFRGTEAFF.

The V and J genes are TRBV21-1 and TRBJ1-2; the D call of TRBD1 is as the table states it, not checked on the DNA. TRBV21-1 constitutes a pseudogene. The CDR3 is 18 amino acids. DNA of the CDR3: TGTGCCAGCAGCAAAGTGTGGGACAGGGGGCCCTCTATTTATGGCTACACCTTC. As protein: CASSKVWDRGPSIYGYTF.

The gene calls are TRBV4-3 and TRBJ1-5, with D possibly matching TRBD1 (5 bases). Per the germline V gene, CDR1 is LGHNA and CDR2 is YSLEER. The CDR3 consists of 16 residues. The ends were cut back, 2 bases at V and 5 bases at J, with 16 bases in the middle. CDR3 in DNA: TGCGCCAGCAGCCAAAGATTGGCCCTAGGGGATCAGCCCCAGCATTTT. Encoded protein: CASSQRLALGDQPQHF.

The rearrangement joins TRBV27 to TRBJ1-2; D perhaps matches TRBD1 (6 bases). With 5 bases removed from V and 4 bases from J, the gap between germline ends came to 11 bases. Germline V lookup: CDR1 MNHEY, CDR2 SMNVEV (reference sequence). The CDR3 totals 13 residues. CDR3 nucleotides: TGTGCCAGCAGTAACGACAGGACCTATGGCTACACCTTC. Translating it yields CASSNDRTYGYTF.

V is TRBV7-3 and J is TRBJ2-7; TRBD2 might be the D (7 bases). Trimming took off 1 base at V and 3 bases at J, with 13 bases between the two ends. The germline gives CDR1 SGHTA, CDR2 FQGTGA. This CDR3 has 15 residues. CDR3 residues: CASSLMGGAFYEQYF. The CDR3 coding sequence is TGTGCCAGCAGCTTAATGGGGGGGGCCTTCTACGAGCAGTACTTC.